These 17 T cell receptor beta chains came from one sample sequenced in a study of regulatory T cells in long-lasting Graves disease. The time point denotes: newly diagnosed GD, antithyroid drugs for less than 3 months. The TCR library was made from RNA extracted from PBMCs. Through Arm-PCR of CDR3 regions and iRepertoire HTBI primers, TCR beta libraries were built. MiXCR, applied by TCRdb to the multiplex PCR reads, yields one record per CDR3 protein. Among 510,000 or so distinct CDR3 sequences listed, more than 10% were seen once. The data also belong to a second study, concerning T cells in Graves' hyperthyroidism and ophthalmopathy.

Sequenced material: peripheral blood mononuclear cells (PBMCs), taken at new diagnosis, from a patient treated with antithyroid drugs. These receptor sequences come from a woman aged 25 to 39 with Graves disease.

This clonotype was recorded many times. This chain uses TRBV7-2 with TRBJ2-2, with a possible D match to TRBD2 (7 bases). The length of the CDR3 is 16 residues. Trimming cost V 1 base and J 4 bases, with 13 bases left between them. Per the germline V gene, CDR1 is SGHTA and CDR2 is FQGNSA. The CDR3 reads CASSLGLGGGTGELFF. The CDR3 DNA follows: TGTGCCAGCAGCTTAGGGCTAGGGGGGGGCACCGGGGAGCTGTTTTTT.

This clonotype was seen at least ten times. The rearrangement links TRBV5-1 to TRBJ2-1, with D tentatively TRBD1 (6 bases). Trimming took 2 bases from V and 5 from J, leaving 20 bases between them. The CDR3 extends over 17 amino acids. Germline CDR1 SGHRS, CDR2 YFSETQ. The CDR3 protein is CASSFRLYRAADNEQFF. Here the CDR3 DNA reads TGCGCCAGCAGCTTCCGTCTTTACAGGGCAGCCGACAATGAGCAGTTCTTC.

Here the CDR3 reads CASSAGQGPGSPLHF. DNA of the CDR3: TGTGCCAGCAGTGCGGGACAGGGGCCAGGCTCACCCCTCCACTTT. The chain is built from TRBV2 and TRBJ1-6; 10 positions agree with TRBD1. V shed 4 bases, J shed 10 bases, and the junction held 7 bases outside the gene matches. This CDR3 has 15 amino acids. Per germline, CDR1 SNHLY and CDR2 FYNNEI.

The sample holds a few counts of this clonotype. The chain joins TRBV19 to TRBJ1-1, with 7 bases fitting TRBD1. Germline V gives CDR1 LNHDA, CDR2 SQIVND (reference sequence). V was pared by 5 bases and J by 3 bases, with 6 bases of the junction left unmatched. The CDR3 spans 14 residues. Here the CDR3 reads CASSLTGQYTEAFF. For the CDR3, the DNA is TGTGCCAGTAGTTTGACGGGACAGTACACTGAAGCTTTCTTT.

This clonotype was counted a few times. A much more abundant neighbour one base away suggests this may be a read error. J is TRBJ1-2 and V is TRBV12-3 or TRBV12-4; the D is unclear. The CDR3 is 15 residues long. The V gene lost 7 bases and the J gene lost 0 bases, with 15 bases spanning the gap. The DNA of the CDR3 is TGTGCCAGCAATGATGGACGGGGAGCTAACTATGGCTACACCTTC. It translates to CASNDGRGANYGYTF.

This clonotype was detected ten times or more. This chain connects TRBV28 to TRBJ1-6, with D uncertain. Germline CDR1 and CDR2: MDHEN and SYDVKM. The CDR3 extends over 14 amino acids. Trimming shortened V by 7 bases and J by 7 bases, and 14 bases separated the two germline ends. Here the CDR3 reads CASTPPFGNSPLHF. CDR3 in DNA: TGTGCCAGCACTCCCCCATTCGGGAATTCACCCCTCCACTTT.

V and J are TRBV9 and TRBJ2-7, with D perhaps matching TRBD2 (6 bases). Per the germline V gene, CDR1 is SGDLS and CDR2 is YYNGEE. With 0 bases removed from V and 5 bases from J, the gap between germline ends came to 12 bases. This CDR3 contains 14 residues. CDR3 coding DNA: TGTGCCAGCAGCGTAGCAGGAGGGGCCCACGAGCAGTACTTC. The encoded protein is CASSVAGGAHEQYF.

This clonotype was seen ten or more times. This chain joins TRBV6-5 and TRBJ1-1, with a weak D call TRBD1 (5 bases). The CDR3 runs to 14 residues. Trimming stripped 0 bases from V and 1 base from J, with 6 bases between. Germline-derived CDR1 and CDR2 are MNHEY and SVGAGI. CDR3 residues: CASSYSGENTEAFF. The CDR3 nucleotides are TGTGCCAGCAGTTACTCAGGGGAGAACACTGAAGCTTTCTTT.

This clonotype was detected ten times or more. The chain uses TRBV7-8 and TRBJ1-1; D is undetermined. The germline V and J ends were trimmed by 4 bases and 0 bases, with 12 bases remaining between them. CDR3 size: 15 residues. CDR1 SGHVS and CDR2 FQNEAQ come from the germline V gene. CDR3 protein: CASSSQRLMNTEAFF. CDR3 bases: TGTGCCAGCAGCTCCCAGAGACTCATGAACACTGAAGCTTTCTTT.

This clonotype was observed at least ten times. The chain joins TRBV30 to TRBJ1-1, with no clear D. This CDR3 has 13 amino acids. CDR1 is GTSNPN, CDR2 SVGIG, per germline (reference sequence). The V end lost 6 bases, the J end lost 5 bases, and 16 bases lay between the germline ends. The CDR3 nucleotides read TGTGCCTGCACATCGGCAGAAGAGACTGAAGCTTTCTTT. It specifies CACTSAEETEAFF.

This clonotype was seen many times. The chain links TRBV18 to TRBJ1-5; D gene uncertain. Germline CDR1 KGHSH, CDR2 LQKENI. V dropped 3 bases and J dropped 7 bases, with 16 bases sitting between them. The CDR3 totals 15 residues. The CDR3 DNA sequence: TGTGCCAGCTCACCGTCCTCGTCCATGAACCAGCCCCAGCATTTT. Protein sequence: CASSPSSSMNQPQHF.

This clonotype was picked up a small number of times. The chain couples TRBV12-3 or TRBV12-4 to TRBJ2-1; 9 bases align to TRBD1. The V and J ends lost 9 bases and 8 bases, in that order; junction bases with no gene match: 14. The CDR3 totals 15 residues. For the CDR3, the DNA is TGTGCCAGTAACCGACAGGGGGGAGGACGATATGAGCAGTTCTTC. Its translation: CASNRQGGGRYEQFF.

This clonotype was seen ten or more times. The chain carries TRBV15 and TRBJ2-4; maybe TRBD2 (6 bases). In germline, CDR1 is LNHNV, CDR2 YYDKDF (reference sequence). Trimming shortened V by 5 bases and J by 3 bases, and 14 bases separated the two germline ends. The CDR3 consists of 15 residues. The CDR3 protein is CATSPEGGLKNIQYF. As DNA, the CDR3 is TGTGCCACCAGCCCGGAGGGCGGACTCAAAAACATTCAGTACTTC.

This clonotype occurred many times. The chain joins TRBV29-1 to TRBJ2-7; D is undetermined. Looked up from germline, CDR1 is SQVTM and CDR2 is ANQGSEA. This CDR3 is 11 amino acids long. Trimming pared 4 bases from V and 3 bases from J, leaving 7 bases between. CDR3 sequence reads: CSVVADYEQYF. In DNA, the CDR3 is TGCAGCGTTGTTGCAGACTACGAGCAGTACTTC.

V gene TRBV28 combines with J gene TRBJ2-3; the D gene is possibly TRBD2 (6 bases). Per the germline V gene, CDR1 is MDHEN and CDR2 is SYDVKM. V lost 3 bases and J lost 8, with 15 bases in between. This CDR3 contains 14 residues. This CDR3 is CASSFGGTGGTQYF. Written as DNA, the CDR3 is TGTGCCAGCAGTTTTGGGGGGACGGGTGGTACGCAGTATTTT.

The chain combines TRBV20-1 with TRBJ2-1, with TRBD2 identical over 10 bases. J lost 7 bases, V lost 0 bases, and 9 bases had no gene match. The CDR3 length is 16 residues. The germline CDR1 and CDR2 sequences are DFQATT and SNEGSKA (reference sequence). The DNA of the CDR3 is TGCAGTGCTAGAGATGGGGCTAGCGGGAGACTTAATGAGCAGTTCTTC. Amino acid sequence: CSARDGASGRLNEQFF.

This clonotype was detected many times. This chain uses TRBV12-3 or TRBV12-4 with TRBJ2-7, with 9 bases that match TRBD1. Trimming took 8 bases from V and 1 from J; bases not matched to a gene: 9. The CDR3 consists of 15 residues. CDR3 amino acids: CASCPGQGWSYEQYF. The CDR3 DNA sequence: TGTGCCAGCTGCCCAGGACAGGGGTGGTCCTACGAGCAGTACTTC.